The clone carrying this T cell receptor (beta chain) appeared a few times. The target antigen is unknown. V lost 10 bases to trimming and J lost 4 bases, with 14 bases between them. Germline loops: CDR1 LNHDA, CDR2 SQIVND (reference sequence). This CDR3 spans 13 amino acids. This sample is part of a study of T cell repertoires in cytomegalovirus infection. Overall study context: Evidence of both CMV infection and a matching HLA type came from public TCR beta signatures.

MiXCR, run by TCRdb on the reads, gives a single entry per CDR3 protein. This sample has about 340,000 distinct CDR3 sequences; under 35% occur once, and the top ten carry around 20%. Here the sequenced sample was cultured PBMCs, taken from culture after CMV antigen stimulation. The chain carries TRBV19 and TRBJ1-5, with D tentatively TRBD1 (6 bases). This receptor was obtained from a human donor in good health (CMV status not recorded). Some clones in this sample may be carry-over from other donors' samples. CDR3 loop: CATTGTRNQPQHF. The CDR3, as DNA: TGTGCCACCACCGGGACAAGAAATCAGCCCCAGCATTTT.